The next 3 T cell receptor beta chains were all read from a single sample in a study of blood T cell repertoires in COVID-19. Generated by immunoSEQ multiplex PCR, the TCRdb table keeps only in-frame clones and is missing some. The sample contains 150,000 to 200,000 clones, roughly 83% of which appear only once. The sequenced material came from PBMCs or T cells enriched from blood (not recorded which). These receptors were taken from a man aged 65-85 years who had been exposed to COVID-19.

This rearrangement joins TRBV18 to TRBJ1-5; the match to TRBD1 covers 10 bases. Germline values: CDR1 KGHSH, CDR2 LQKENI. V was clipped by 3 bases and J by 4 bases; unmatched bases: 6. The CDR3 totals 16 residues. The chain's CDR3 is CASSPGTGAINQPQHF. As DNA, the CDR3 is TGTGCCAGCTCACCCGGGACAGGGGCAATAAATCAGCCCCAGCATTTT.

The chain couples TRBV6-2 or TRBV6-3 to TRBJ2-5; tentatively, D is TRBD2 (5 bases). Between the trimmed V and J ends, which lost 2 bases and 3 bases, there was a span of 16 bases. The V gene's germline CDR1 is MNHEY and CDR2 SVGEGT. The CDR3 covers 16 residues. CDR3 coding DNA: TGTGCCAGCAGTTACGAGGGCCCAGGAGGAAAAGAGACCCAGTACTTC. Protein sequence: CASSYEGPGGKETQYF.

This chain joins TRBV3-1 (or the pseudogene TRBV3-2) and TRBJ2-3; 11 bases match TRBD2. The CDR3 has 19 residues. Looked up from germline, CDR1 is LGHDT and CDR2 is YNNKEL (reference sequence). After removal of 4 bases from V and 1 base from J, the junction contained 13 bases not matched to a gene. Here the CDR3 reads CASSPPERLAGRGTDTQYF. The CDR3 nucleotides read TGTGCCAGCAGCCCACCCGAAAGACTAGCGGGACGGGGCACAGATACGCAGTATTTT.